This T cell receptor beta chain was found in a study of T cells after posttransplantation cyclophosphamide. The CDR3 contains 14 residues. The V gene's germline CDR1 is SNHLY and CDR2 FYNNEI. The study, taken as a whole, reports: Tissue-infiltrating T cells from skin or gut overlapped little with blood T cells.

Points on this clone: Its antigen is not identified.

Profiled with immunoSEQ multiplex PCR; TCRdb holds only in-frame clones, not every one. The table has 30,000 to 45,000 clones, around four fifths seen once. Treatment was busulfan-fludarabine conditioning, a marrow graft, and cyclophosphamide on days +3 and +4. This sequence was found in a female patient in her forties who received an allogeneic stem cell transplant from a related donor, was CMV-positive, and had no GVHD. Some T cells may have come from the graft donor. The sample here was CD4+ T cells sorted from blood, taken 1903 days after a stem cell transplant with posttransplant cyclophosphamide. The chain carries TRBV2 and TRBJ2-3; D possibly corresponds to TRBD2 (7 bases). The CDR3: CVAPAGAGLGTQYF. In nucleotides, the CDR3 is TGTGTCGCCCCGGCGGGGGCTGGTTTAGGTACGCAGTATTTT.